This T cell receptor (beta chain) was sequenced for a study of blood T cell repertoires in COVID-19. Study details: Samples came from the United States, Italy and Spain, spanning acute and convalescent COVID-19. In each case, the material was cDNA or gDNA derived from T cells, B-cell-depleted T cells, or PBMCs.

The CDR3 length is 16 residues. In the source study's methods: Counts of nucleated cells, estimated from reference gene primer amplification, were obtained. The data were produced by immunoSEQ multiplex PCR, yet TCRdb's version contains in-frame clones alone and is incomplete. The V and J calls and clone size were taken over from that table, and D and trimming were inferred from the DNA. The data contain 250,000 to 400,000 clones, around 86% of them singletons. This clone was counted once. The receptor was derived from a man aged 45-65 years with active or convalescent COVID-19. The gene calls are TRBV21-1 and TRBJ1-2; no DNA check was done on the table's D call, TRBD1. TRBV21-1 is labeled a pseudogene. Sequenced material: peripheral blood. Here the CDR3 reads CASSKGDSLIGYGYTF. The CDR3 coding sequence is TGTGCCAGCAGCAAAGGGGACAGCCTTATAGGCTATGGCTACACCTTC.